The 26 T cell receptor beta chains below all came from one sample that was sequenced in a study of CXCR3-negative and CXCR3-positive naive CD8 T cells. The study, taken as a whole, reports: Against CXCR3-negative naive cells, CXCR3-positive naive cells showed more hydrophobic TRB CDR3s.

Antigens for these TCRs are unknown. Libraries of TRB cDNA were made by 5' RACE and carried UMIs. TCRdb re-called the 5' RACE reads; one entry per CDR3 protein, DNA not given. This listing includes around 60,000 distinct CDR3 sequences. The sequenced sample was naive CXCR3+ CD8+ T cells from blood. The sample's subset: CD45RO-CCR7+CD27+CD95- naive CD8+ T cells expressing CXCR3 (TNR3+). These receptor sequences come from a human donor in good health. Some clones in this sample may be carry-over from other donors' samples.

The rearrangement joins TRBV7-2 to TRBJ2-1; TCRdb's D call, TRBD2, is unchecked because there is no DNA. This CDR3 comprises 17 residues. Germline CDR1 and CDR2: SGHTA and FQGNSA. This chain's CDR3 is CASSSRSRGALNNEQFF.

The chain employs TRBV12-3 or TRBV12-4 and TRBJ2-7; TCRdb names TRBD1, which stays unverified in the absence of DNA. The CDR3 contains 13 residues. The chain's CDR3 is CASTAGQQYEQYF.

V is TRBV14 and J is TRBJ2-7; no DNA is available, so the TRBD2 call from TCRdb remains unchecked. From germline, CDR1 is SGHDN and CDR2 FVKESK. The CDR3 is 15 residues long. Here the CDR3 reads CASSQEAGESYEQYF.

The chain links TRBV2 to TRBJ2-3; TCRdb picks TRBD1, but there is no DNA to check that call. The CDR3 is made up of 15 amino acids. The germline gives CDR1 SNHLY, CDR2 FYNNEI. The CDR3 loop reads CASSFSTGGADTQYF.

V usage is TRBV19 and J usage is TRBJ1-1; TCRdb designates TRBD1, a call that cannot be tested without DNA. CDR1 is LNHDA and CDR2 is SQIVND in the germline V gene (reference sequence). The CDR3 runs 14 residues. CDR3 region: CASSPRDRDTEAFF.

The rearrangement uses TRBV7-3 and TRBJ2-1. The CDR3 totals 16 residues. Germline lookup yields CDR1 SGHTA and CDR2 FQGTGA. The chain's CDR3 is CASSLYDGGTYNEQFF.

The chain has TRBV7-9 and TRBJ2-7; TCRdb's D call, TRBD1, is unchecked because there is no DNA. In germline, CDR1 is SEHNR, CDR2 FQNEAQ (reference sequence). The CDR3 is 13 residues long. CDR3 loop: CASSPQGSDERYF.

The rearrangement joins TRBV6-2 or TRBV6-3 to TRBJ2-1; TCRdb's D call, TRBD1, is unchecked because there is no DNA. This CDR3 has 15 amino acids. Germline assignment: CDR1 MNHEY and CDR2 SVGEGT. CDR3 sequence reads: CASSYGAGVYNEQFF.

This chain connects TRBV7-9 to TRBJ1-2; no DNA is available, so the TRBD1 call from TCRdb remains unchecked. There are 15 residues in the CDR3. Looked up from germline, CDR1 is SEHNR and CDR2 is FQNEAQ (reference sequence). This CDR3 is CASSVRRGLDYGYTF. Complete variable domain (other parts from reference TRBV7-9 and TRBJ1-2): DTGVSQNPRHKITKRGQNVTFRCDPISEHNRLYWYRQTLGQGPEFLTYFQNEAQLEKSRLLSDRFSAERPKGSFSTLEIQRTEQGDSAMYLCASSVRRGLDYGYTFGSGTRLTVV.

Here the CDR3 reads CSTPDRDSNQPQHF. The chain employs TRBV20-1 and TRBJ1-5; TCRdb outputs TRBD1, but without DNA this stays unchecked. Germline loops: CDR1 DFQATT, CDR2 SNEGSKA (reference sequence). This CDR3 region has 14 residues.

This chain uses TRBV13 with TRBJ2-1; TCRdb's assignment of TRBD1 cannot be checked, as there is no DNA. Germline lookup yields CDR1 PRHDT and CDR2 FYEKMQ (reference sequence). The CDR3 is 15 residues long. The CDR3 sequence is CASSLDGRAGNEQSF.

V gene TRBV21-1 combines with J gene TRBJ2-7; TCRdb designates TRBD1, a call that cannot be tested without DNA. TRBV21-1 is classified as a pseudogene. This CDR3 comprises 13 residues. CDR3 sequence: CASSKASPDEQYF.

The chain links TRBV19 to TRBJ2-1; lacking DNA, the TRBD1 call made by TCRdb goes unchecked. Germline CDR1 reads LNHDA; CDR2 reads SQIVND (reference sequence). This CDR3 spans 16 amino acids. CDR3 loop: CASSMGRESSYNEQFF. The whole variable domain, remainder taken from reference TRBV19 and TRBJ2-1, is DGGITQSPKYLFRKEGQNVTLSCEQNLNHDAMYWYRQDPGQGLRLIYYSQIVNDFQKGDIAEGYSVSREKKESFPLTVTSAQKNPTAFYLCASSMGRESSYNEQFFGPGTRLTVL.

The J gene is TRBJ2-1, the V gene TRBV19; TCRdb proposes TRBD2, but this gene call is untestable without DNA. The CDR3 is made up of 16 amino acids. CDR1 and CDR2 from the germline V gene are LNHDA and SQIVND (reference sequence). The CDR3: CASSIGSSGSYNEQFF.

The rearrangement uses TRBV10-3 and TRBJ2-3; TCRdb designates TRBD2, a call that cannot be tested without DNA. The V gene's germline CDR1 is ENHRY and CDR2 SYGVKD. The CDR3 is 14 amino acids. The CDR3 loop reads CAASSVSPTDTQYF.

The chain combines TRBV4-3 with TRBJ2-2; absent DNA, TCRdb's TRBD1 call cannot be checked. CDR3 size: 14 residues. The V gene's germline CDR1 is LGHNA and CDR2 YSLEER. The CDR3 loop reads CTSSQEVGAGELFF.

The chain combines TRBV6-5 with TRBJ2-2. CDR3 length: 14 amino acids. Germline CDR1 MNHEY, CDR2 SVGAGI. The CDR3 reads CASSYSERTGELFF.

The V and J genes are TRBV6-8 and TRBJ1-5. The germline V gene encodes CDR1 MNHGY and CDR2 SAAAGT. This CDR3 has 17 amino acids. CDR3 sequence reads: CASRDSHDRTTGQPQHF.

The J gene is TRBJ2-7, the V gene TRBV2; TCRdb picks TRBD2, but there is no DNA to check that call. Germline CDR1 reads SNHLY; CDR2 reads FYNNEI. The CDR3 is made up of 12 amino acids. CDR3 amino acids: CASSGLGPEQYF.

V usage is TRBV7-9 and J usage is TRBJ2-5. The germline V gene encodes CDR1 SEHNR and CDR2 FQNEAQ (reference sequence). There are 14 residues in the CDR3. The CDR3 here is CASSYSGTQETQYF.

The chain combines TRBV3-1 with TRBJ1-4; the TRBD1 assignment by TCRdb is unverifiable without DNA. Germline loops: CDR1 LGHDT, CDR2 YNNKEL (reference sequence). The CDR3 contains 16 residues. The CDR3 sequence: CASRPKLTGPNEKLFF.

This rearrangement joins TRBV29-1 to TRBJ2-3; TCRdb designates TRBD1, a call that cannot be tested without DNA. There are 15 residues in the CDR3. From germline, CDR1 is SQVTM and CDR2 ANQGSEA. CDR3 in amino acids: CSVLSPYGVTDTQYF.

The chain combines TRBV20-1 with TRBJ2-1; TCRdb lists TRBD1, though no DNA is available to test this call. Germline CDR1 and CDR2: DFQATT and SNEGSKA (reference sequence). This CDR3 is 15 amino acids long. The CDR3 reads CSAREWAENYNEQFF.

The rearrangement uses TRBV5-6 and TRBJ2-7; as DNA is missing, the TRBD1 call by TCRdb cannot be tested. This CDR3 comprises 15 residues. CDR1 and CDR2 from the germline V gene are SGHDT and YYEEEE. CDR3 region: CASINPEGDPYEQYF.

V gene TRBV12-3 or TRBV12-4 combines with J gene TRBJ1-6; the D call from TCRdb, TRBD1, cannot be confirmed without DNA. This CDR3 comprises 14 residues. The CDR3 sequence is CASSPRGDNSPLHF.

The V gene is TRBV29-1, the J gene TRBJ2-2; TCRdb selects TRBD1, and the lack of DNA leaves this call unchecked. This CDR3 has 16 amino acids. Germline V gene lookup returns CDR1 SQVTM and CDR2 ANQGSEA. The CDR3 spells CSVDAQGFGNTGELFF.